A single T cell receptor beta chain is shown here with its context. Its antigen is not known. The record originates from a study of CD4 T cells in relation to SARS-CoV-2 and coronaviruses. Study at large: ViraFEST: approximately 10-day antigen culture of PBMCs, then TCR beta CDR3 sequencing.

With V trimmed by 5 bases and J by 12 bases, 20 bases remained unmatched. CDR1 and CDR2 from the germline V gene are PRHDT and FYEKMQ (reference sequence). The CDR3 runs 18 residues. Naive and memory CD4+ T cells were cultured with CEF, then survey-sequenced. Repertoires were generated with immunoSEQ multiplex PCR, while TCRdb's copy carries only in-frame clones and drops some. The sample contains roughly 43,000 clones, more than 65% of which appear only once. 75,000 to 100,000 naive or memory CD4+ cells were cultured with CEF peptides for approximately eleven days. Sequences were obtained from naive CD4+ T cells from PBMCs, cultured in vitro. Indicated subset: naive CD4+ T cells isolated by negative enrichment. V and J are TRBV13 and TRBJ2-1; 12 nucleotides match TRBD2. The source of this sequence is an adult with COVID-19. The CDR3 loop reads CASSPTRLAGAPNLGQFF. In nucleotides, the CDR3 is TGTGCCAGCAGCCCCACTCGACTAGCGGGAGCGCCAAATCTAGGGCAGTTCTTC.